One sample yielded the 10 T cell receptor beta chains listed below, sequenced in a study of siplizumab effects on memory and regulatory T cells. Some clones are missing from TCRdb's copy, which holds only in-frame ones; the method was immunoSEQ multiplex PCR. The repertoire holds around 100,000 clones, with 91% as singletons. Input material: CD4+ T cells sorted from blood. Receptors originate from a human donor in good health.

This clone was observed once. The CDR3 coding sequence is TGCGCCAGCACTCTGACAGGGGAAGGTAAAAACATTCAGTACTTC. As protein: CASTLTGEGKNIQYF. The chain has TRBV5-1 and TRBJ2-4; 8 nucleotides agree with TRBD1. Germline values: CDR1 SGHRS, CDR2 YFSETQ. The CDR3 totals 15 residues. V shed 6 bases, J shed 4 bases, and the junction held 9 bases outside the gene matches.

The genes are TRBV6-6 and TRBJ2-3, with 8 bases identical to TRBD2. The germline V gene has CDR1 MNHNY and CDR2 SVGAGI (reference sequence). V was pared by 3 bases and J by 3 bases, with 5 bases of the junction left unmatched. This CDR3 spans 15 amino acids. The CDR3 DNA is TGTGCCAGCAGTTATGGCGGGGGGAGAACAGATACGCAGTATTTT. It is translated as CASSYGGGRTDTQYF.

The chain uses TRBV28 and TRBJ1-2; D call uncertain. Between the trimmed V and J ends, which lost 7 bases and 2 bases, there was a span of 8 bases. Germline values: CDR1 MDHEN, CDR2 SYDVKM. There are 12 residues in the CDR3. The CDR3 loop reads CASTRPNYGYTF. In DNA form, the CDR3 reads TGTGCCAGCACCCGGCCCAACTATGGCTACACCTTC.

Worth noting for this clone: Different DNA sequences within this sample yield the same CDR3. The chain combines TRBV7-3 with TRBJ1-1; unclear D gene. The germline gives CDR1 SGHTA, CDR2 FQGTGA. Trimming took 2 bases from V and 1 from J, leaving 5 bases between them. CDR3 length equals 13 residues. The chain's CDR3 is CASSLSGNTEAFF. The DNA for the CDR3 is TGTGCCAGCAGCTTATCAGGGAACACTGAAGCTTTCTTT.

CDR3 DNA sequence: TGTGCCAGCAGCTTAGTTGGGGCAGATACGCAGTATTTT. This encodes CASSLVGADTQYF. The chain couples TRBV7-3 to TRBJ2-3; D uncertain. Between the trimmed V and J ends, which lost 2 bases and 4 bases, there was a span of 7 bases. The V gene's germline CDR1 is SGHTA and CDR2 FQGTGA. The CDR3 runs to 13 residues.

V usage is TRBV28 and J usage is TRBJ2-3, with D perhaps TRBD1 (5 bases). The CDR3 contains 14 residues. CDR1 is MDHEN and CDR2 is SYDVKM in the germline V gene. Trimming removed 5 bases from V and 6 bases from J, with 15 bases in between. CDR3 nucleotides: TGTGCCAGCAGTACACGTACAGGATCGGATACGCAGTATTTT. It specifies CASSTRTGSDTQYF.

The chain combines TRBV10-1 with TRBJ1-2, with a tentative D call TRBD1 (5 bases). CDR3 length: 13 residues. Germline CDR1 is WNHNN and CDR2 is SYGVQD (reference sequence). With 0 bases removed from V and 5 bases from J, the gap between germline ends came to 7 bases. CDR3: CASSESGGYGYTF. CDR3 bases: TGCGCCAGCAGTGAGTCGGGGGGATATGGCTACACCTTC.

The genes are TRBV27 and TRBJ1-6; D might be TRBD1 (5 bases). CDR3 length equals 16 residues. Germline CDR1 and CDR2: MNHEY and SMNVEV (reference sequence). V dropped 2 bases and J dropped 6 bases, with 14 bases sitting between them. CDR3 protein: CASSLPGPSFNSPLHF. CDR3 bases: TGTGCCAGCAGTTTACCGGGACCGAGTTTTAATTCACCCCTCCACTTT.

This chain joins TRBV2 and TRBJ2-1; 9 positions match TRBD2. This CDR3 has 14 amino acids. Germline V gene sequence: CDR1 SNHLY, CDR2 FYNNEI. The V segment lost 8 bases and the J segment 3 bases; nucleotides outside the gene matches: 5. The CDR3 loop reads CASRRGGLYNEQFF. In DNA form, the CDR3 reads TGTGCCAGCCGGCGGGGGGGGCTCTACAATGAGCAGTTCTTC.

The rearrangement links TRBV11-3 to TRBJ2-1; 9 nucleotides match TRBD2. CDR1 is SGHNT and CDR2 is YENEEA in the germline V gene. V lost 1 base and J lost 3; bases outside the gene matches: 1. This CDR3 has 15 amino acids. The CDR3 is CASSLGGGDYNEQFF. As DNA, the CDR3 is TGTGCCAGCAGCTTAGGCGGGGGGGACTACAATGAGCAGTTCTTC.